This record looks at one T cell receptor (beta chain) sequence and its context. This clone was detected only a few times. The target of this receptor is not known. Base qualities were left out, and no much larger clone turns up one base away. The EasySep Human CD8+ T Cell Enrichment Kit was used on day 10 to isolate CD8+ T cells from every culture. The data are from a study of CD8 T cell repertoires and HIV-1 epitope variants (dated by TCRdb to between 2020 and 2021). Study-wide context: Twenty-five peptides representing autologous and known Gag and Nef epitope variants were each used to stimulate T cells in separate culture wells. Among the control conditions were a peptide pool of CMV, EBV and flu, the Ebola AY9 epitope serving as a negative control, and a well with no peptide. Tested epitopes included three Gag epitope families and Nef HW9 and YT9. Using the EasySep Human T Cell Enrichment Kit, T cells were enriched and then co-cultured with an equal number of autologous T cell-negative cells acting as antigen-presenting cells. Cultures were maintained for 10 days in IMDM with gentamicin, and half-media changes adding IL-2, IL-7 and IL-15 were performed on days 3 and 7. A 1M T cell aliquot was kept as an uncultured baseline condition, separate from the 83 T cell cultures. A total of around 83 T cell cultures were run, with each culture condition performed in triplicate except for one peptide, which was performed in duplicate. The full study reports these points: Only TCR beta chains were identified by the assay, and proliferation to antigen, not T cell function or cytokine profile, was indicated. About five clonotypes recognized the Nef KF9 family and one clonotype recognized the HW9 family, while no responses to the TAALDMSHF plasma variant were seen. The study identified eight to ten antigen-specific TCR beta clonotypes, roughly 6 of which appeared to be cross-reactive for autologous or known escape epitope variants.

V loses 3 bases of germline sequence and J loses 0 bases, and the interval between the two ends is 6 bases. Taken from cysteine to phenylalanine, the CDR3 has 14 residues. The CDR3 DNA has 42 bases and is translated from base 1. The germline V gene (reference sequence) supplies CDR1 LNHDA and CDR2 SQIVND. The immunoSEQ platform was used to sequence TCR beta CDR3 regions at survey depth. The QIAamp DNA micro kit was used to extract genomic DNA from every cultured and uncultured CD8+ T cell population. Regarding the original processing steps: Any sample with under 5,000 productive reads was excluded, and this exclusion removed about 7% of the roughly 80 cultures stimulated with HIV peptides. Sequences were trimmed to CDR3 by a MANAFEST web app, and nonproductive sequences, CDR3s under 5 amino acids, and sequences not starting with C or ending with F/W were removed. To count as antigen-specific, a clonotype had to be expanded in at least 2 of 3 replicates compared with the no-peptide control at FDR 0.01, and only within one epitope family. A specific clonotype also had to show a frequency at least fivefold higher than in wells stimulated with peptides from other epitope families. TCRdb holds this immuneACCESS table with in-frame rearrangements only. Some clones are missing; in checked studies, unresolved V genes explain under half, and the rest has no known cause. V, J and clone size are those of that table, while D and trimming were read from the DNA. In all, the sample holds some 4,500 clones, and approximately 71% of those were seen once. The top ten hold 43% of the sample.

The receptor was isolated from a male donor with HIV. Specimen: cultured CD8+ T cells derived from PBMCs. Here the chain combines TRBV19 and TRBJ1-5; the D gene remains uncertain. The DNA is TGTGCCAGTAGTATTGGGGTTAGCAATCAGCCCCAGCATTTT. It encodes CASSIGVSNQPQHF.